Listed here are 29 T cell receptor beta chains from one sample, sequenced in a study of control samples from healthy donors and cancer patients. The protocol was immunoSEQ multiplex PCR, while the TCRdb copy is restricted to in-frame clones and leaves out a portion. The table includes over 150,000 clones, roughly 95% detected once. Input material: blood. The receptor source for this set is a woman in her 30s in good health.

This sequence joins TRBV28 and TRBJ1-3; D is possibly TRBD1 (6 bases). The V gene's germline CDR1 is MDHEN and CDR2 SYDVKM. The germline V and J ends were trimmed by 5 bases and 11 bases, with 22 bases remaining between them. The CDR3 contains 15 residues. The CDR3 DNA follows: TGTGCCAGCAGTCCTACGGGACACGGAATAGAGTCCATATATTTT. It specifies CASSPTGHGIESIYF.

The genes are TRBV7-3 and TRBJ1-6; D uncertain. Germline loops: CDR1 SGHTA, CDR2 FQGTGA. The CDR3 sequence is 14 residues long. V lost 5 bases and J lost 6, with 11 bases in between. This CDR3 reads CASSAGRINSPLHF. Written as DNA, the CDR3 is TGTGCCAGCAGCGCCGGACGGATTAATTCACCCCTCCACTTT.

The DNA for the CDR3 is TGTGCCAGCTCGCCCGGACAGGGGGGCACAGATACGCAGTATTTT. This sequence encodes CASSPGQGGTDTQYF. V usage is TRBV18 and J usage is TRBJ2-3, with TRBD1 matching over 10 bases. V lost 6 bases to trimming and J lost 1 base; unmatched junction nucleotides: 4. In germline, CDR1 is KGHSH, CDR2 LQKENI. The CDR3 extends over 15 amino acids.

The chain uses TRBV25-1 and TRBJ1-5; D is uncertain. The CDR3 runs 13 residues. The germline gives CDR1 MGHDK, CDR2 SYGVNS. V lost 8 bases to trimming and J lost 2 bases, with 10 bases between them. The CDR3 spells CASAGLGNQPQHF. CDR3 in DNA: TGTGCCAGCGCGGGCCTAGGCAATCAGCCCCAGCATTTT.

The chain joins TRBV7-2 to TRBJ2-5, with D possibly called TRBD1 or TRBD2 (5 bases each). This CDR3 is built from 14 residues. The V end was cut by 4 bases, the J end by 4 bases, with 13 bases between. Germline CDR1 reads SGHTA; CDR2 reads FQGNSA. The CDR3 DNA reads TGTGCCAGCAGCTCCGGGACGCCACGAGAGACCCAGTACTTC. Translated, it gives CASSSGTPRETQYF.

The chain is built from TRBV3-1 (or the pseudogene TRBV3-2) and TRBJ1-1; 10 bases fit TRBD1. Unmatched junction bases numbered 11, after V lost 3 bases and J lost 7 bases. Germline V gene lookup returns CDR1 LGHDT and CDR2 YNNKEL (reference sequence). The CDR3 length is 16 residues. CDR3 sequence reads: CASSQNQGTGDREAFF. CDR3 nucleotides: TGTGCCAGCAGCCAGAATCAGGGGACAGGGGACCGTGAAGCTTTCTTT.

The CDR3 DNA follows: TGTGCCAGCAGTGAATTTAACGGCGGAAAGACCCAGTACTTC. Translated: CASSEFNGGKTQYF. The chain uses TRBV25-1 and TRBJ2-5; D is undetermined. The CDR3 contains 14 residues. The germline V and J ends were trimmed by 1 base and 6 bases, with 12 bases remaining between them. From germline, CDR1 is MGHDK and CDR2 SYGVNS. Filled out from reference TRBV25-1 and TRBJ2-5, the complete variable domain reads EADIYQTPRYLVIGTGKKITLECSQTMGHDKMYWYQQDPGMELHLIHYSYGVNSTEKGDLSSESTVSRIRTEHFPLTLESARPSHTSQYLCASSEFNGGKTQYFGPGTRLLVL.

This clone was seen once. V usage is TRBV9 and J usage is TRBJ1-4; tentative D call: TRBD1 (5 bases). The germline V gene has CDR1 SGDLS and CDR2 YYNGEE. This CDR3 contains 15 residues. V dropped 0 bases and J dropped 1 base, with 7 bases sitting between them. The CDR3: CASSVGDQTNEKLFF. DNA for the CDR3: TGTGCCAGCAGCGTAGGGGACCAAACTAATGAAAAACTGTTTTTT.

CDR3 residues: CASSYSASGSFETQYF. The CDR3 nucleotides are TGTGCCAGCAGTTACTCCGCTAGCGGGAGTTTCGAGACCCAGTACTTC. This chain uses TRBV6-6 with TRBJ2-5; 10 bases map to TRBD2. The CDR3 extends over 16 amino acids. Germline trimming cut 0 bases from V and 5 bases from J; bases unmatched to any gene: 6. Germline assignment: CDR1 MNHNY and CDR2 SVGAGI (reference sequence).

This sequence joins TRBV6-1 and TRBJ1-5; 9 bases match TRBD1. The CDR3 totals 15 residues. Germline V lookup: CDR1 MNHNS, CDR2 SASEGT. The junction had 5 bases not matched to a gene; V was cut back by 2 bases and J by 6 bases. In nucleotides, the CDR3 is TGTGCCAGCAGTGAATGGTTGGGACAGGGTCAGCCCCAGCATTTT. Residues: CASSEWLGQGQPQHF.

The J gene is TRBJ1-1, the V gene TRBV5-6, with D uncertain. The CDR3 loop spans 15 amino acids. Germline V CDR1 and CDR2: SGHDT, YYEEEE. V lost 7 bases and J 0 bases, leaving 16 bases between the germline ends. The CDR3 here is CASGPIGNMNTEAFF. The CDR3 nucleotides are TGTGCCAGCGGACCAATCGGAAACATGAACACTGAAGCTTTCTTT.

This clone has a single count. The V call is TRBV12-3 or TRBV12-4, the J call TRBJ2-1; 7 positions agree with TRBD1. The CDR3 sequence is 13 residues long. Trimming took 6 bases from V and 9 from J; bases not matched to a gene: 8. This CDR3 reads CASSQTGWGEQFF. CDR3 nucleotides: TGTGCCAGCAGCCAGACAGGGTGGGGTGAGCAGTTCTTC.

This sequence joins TRBV5-1 and TRBJ2-2, with TRBD1 as a possible D gene (6 bases). The germline V and J ends were trimmed by 2 bases and 8 bases, with 13 bases remaining between them. This CDR3 region has 14 residues. Per the germline V gene, CDR1 is SGHRS and CDR2 is YFSETQ. CDR3 loop: CASSFDRPLGELFF. The DNA for the CDR3 is TGCGCCAGCAGCTTCGACAGGCCCCTTGGGGAGCTGTTTTTT. The variable domain in full, with the rest retrieved from reference TRBV5-1 and TRBJ2-2, is KAGVTQTPRYLIKTRGQQVTLSCSPISGHRSVSWYQQTPGQGLQFLFEYFSETQRNKGNFPGRFSGRQFSNSRSEMNVSTLELGDSALYLCASSFDRPLGELFFGEGSRLTVL.

The chain recombines TRBV5-6 with TRBJ1-1; no clear D gene. The ends were cut back, 6 bases at V and 1 base at J, with 13 bases in the middle. This CDR3 region has 14 residues. Germline CDR1 reads SGHDT; CDR2 reads YYEEEE. The CDR3 DNA is TGTGCCAGCAATTGGTTTTGGGAGAACACTGAAGCTTTCTTT. It encodes CASNWFWENTEAFF.

The J gene is TRBJ2-2, the V gene TRBV10-3; D is uncertain. CDR1 is ENHRY and CDR2 is SYGVKD in the germline V gene. V was cut by 2 bases and J by 2 bases, with 0 bases left in between. This CDR3 is built from 12 residues. CDR3 nucleotides: TGTGCCATCAGTGAGAACACCGGGGAGCTGTTTTTT. This encodes CAISENTGELFF.

DNA of the CDR3: TGTGCCAGCAGTTTGGGTTTGGGGGGCAATCAGCCCCAGCATTTT. Translation gives CASSLGLGGNQPQHF. This chain uses TRBV28 with TRBJ1-5; D perhaps matches TRBD1 (5 bases). Trimming removed 3 bases from V and 2 bases from J, with 11 bases in between. The CDR3 has 15 amino acids. Looked up from germline, CDR1 is MDHEN and CDR2 is SYDVKM.

This clone appeared once. The chain is built from TRBV5-1 and TRBJ2-5, with a weak D call TRBD2 (5 bases). The germline V gene has CDR1 SGHRS and CDR2 YFSETQ. V was cut by 6 bases and J by 0 bases, with 9 bases left in between. The CDR3 runs to 13 residues. The DNA of the CDR3 is TGCGCCAGCAACACCGGGAACCAAGAGACCCAGTACTTC. Its protein is CASNTGNQETQYF.

The V gene is TRBV30, the J gene TRBJ2-5, with TRBD2 identical over 7 bases. The CDR3 sequence is 13 residues long. From germline, CDR1 is GTSNPN and CDR2 SVGIG (reference sequence). The V and J ends lost 2 bases and 1 base, in that order; junction bases with no gene match: 1. The CDR3 DNA sequence: TGTGCCTGGAGTTGGGGGGGCCAAGAGACCCAGTACTTC. This translates into CAWSWGGQETQYF.

The chain has TRBV5-1 and TRBJ1-6, with TRBD1 matching 7 bases. CDR3 length equals 16 residues. Germline V CDR1 and CDR2: SGHRS, YFSETQ. The V and J ends lost 0 bases and 7 bases, in that order; junction bases with no gene match: 7. Here the CDR3 reads CASSLDWTGLNSPLHF. In DNA, the CDR3 is TGCGCCAGCAGCTTGGACTGGACAGGACTAAATTCACCCCTCCACTTT.

The chain is built from TRBV9 and TRBJ2-3; 8 bases map to TRBD1. CDR3 size: 15 residues. Germline-derived CDR1 and CDR2 are SGDLS and YYNGEE. The ends lost 5 bases at V and 0 bases at J; junction bases unmatched: 5. CDR3 DNA sequence: TGTGCCAGCAGACGTACAGGGGGGAGCACAGATACGCAGTATTTT. Its translation is CASRRTGGSTDTQYF.

The chain joins TRBV6-5 to TRBJ1-3; no clear D gene. The CDR3 is 15 amino acids. Per germline, CDR1 MNHEY and CDR2 SVGAGI. V was clipped by 2 bases and J by 0 bases, with 8 bases between them. The CDR3: CASSYGASSGNTIYF. The CDR3 nucleotides are TGTGCCAGCAGTTACGGCGCGAGCTCTGGAAACACCATATATTTT.

CDR3 nucleotide sequence: TGTGCCAGCAGCTACGGACTAGCGCCAAGCTCCTACAATGAGCAGTTCTTC. This codes for CASSYGLAPSSYNEQFF. The chain links TRBV7-9 to TRBJ2-1, with 9 bases matching TRBD2. Germline trimming cut 4 bases from V and 0 bases from J; bases unmatched to any gene: 7. Per the germline V gene, CDR1 is SEHNR and CDR2 is FQNEAQ (reference sequence). The CDR3 loop spans 17 amino acids.

The V call is TRBV30, the J call TRBJ2-2, with TRBD2 matching over 10 bases. Germline loops: CDR1 GTSNPN, CDR2 SVGIG (reference sequence). This CDR3 is built from 14 residues. V gave up 1 base and J gave up 8 bases; unmatched junction bases: 4. The chain's CDR3 is CAWSELAGLGELFF. The CDR3 region has the DNA TGTGCCTGGAGTGAACTAGCGGGACTGGGGGAGCTGTTTTTT.

The chain recombines TRBV6-5 with TRBJ2-3; TRBD1 matches 7 bases. J was trimmed by 7 bases and V by 6 bases; bases with no gene match: 7. Germline values: CDR1 MNHEY, CDR2 SVGAGI. This CDR3 spans 13 amino acids. CDR3 residues: CASSRDRSNTQYF. In DNA, the CDR3 is TGTGCCAGCAGCCGGGACAGATCCAATACGCAGTATTTT.

The CDR3 sequence is CASRTRGKKAFF. CDR3 nucleotide sequence: TGTGCCAGCCGAACTCGCGGCAAAAAAGCTTTCTTT. The genes are TRBV6-5 and TRBJ1-1; D is unclear. With 8 bases removed from V and 9 bases from J, the gap between germline ends came to 16 bases. This CDR3 spans 12 amino acids. Per the germline V gene, CDR1 is MNHEY and CDR2 is SVGAGI.

V usage is TRBV6-5 and J usage is TRBJ1-1; TRBD1 matches at 7 bases. Germline V lookup: CDR1 MNHEY, CDR2 SVGAGI. This CDR3 is built from 15 residues. V shed 0 bases, J shed 5 bases, and the junction held 6 bases outside the gene matches. The chain's CDR3 is CASSYSNRGGTEAFF. As DNA, the CDR3 is TGTGCCAGCAGTTACTCGAACAGGGGAGGGACTGAAGCTTTCTTT.

This chain connects TRBV5-1 to TRBJ1-2; tentative D call: TRBD1 (5 bases). Trimming shortened V by 0 bases and J by 8 bases, and 11 bases separated the two germline ends. This CDR3 is 13 amino acids long. From germline, CDR1 is SGHRS and CDR2 YFSETQ. This chain's CDR3 is CASSLEGLGGYTF. The CDR3 DNA sequence: TGCGCCAGCAGCTTGGAGGGGCTTGGGGGCTACACCTTC. Together with reference TRBV5-1 and TRBJ1-2, the CDR3 gives the full variable domain: KAGVTQTPRYLIKTRGQQVTLSCSPISGHRSVSWYQQTPGQGLQFLFEYFSETQRNKGNFPGRFSGRQFSNSRSEMNVSTLELGDSALYLCASSLEGLGGYTFGSGTRLTVV.

CDR3 sequence: CASSYDVGEAFF. The CDR3 DNA sequence: TGTGCCAGCAGTTACGACGTTGGTGAAGCTTTCTTT. The genes are TRBV2 and TRBJ1-1; D remains unclear. There are 12 residues in the CDR3. Looked up from germline, CDR1 is SNHLY and CDR2 is FYNNEI. V was cut by 5 bases and J by 7 bases, with 11 bases left in between.

This chain connects TRBV5-4 to TRBJ2-2, with D possibly being TRBD1 (6 bases). The V gene's germline CDR1 is SGHNT and CDR2 YYREEE (reference sequence). This CDR3 has 15 residues. V was cut by 0 bases and J by 4 bases, with 10 bases left in between. The CDR3 DNA is TGTGCCAGCAGCTTGGGGGGCAGGGGCACCGGGGAGCTGTTTTTT. As protein: CASSLGGRGTGELFF. The whole variable domain, remainder taken from reference TRBV5-4 and TRBJ2-2, is ETGVTQSPTHLIKTRGQQVTLRCSSQSGHNTVSWYQQALGQGPQFIFQYYREEENGRGNFPPRFSGLQFPNYSSELNVNALELDDSALYLCASSLGGRGTGELFFGEGSRLTVL.